This T cell receptor beta chain stems from a study of T cell responses to AZD1222 COVID-19 vaccine. Study-level information: Combined were second doses at about 4 or about 12 weeks.

Germline CDR1 and CDR2: SGHVS and FQNEAQ. The CDR3 has 12 amino acids. Trimming removed 5 bases from V and 12 bases from J; junction bases left unmatched: 6. Here immunoSEQ multiplex PCR was the method, and the copy in TCRdb shows in-frame clones only, minus some. This sample carries some 130,000 clones, roughly 89% of them seen once, and the ten largest clones take 6.3%. Sequenced material: peripheral blood, taken on day 0 of AZD1222 vaccination. The sequence came from an adult in good health. This sequence joins TRBV7-8 and TRBJ1-4; 7 bases align to TRBD1. This CDR3 is CASSPRQGQLFF. DNA of the CDR3: TGTGCCAGCAGCCCTCGACAGGGACAACTGTTTTTT. Together with reference TRBV7-8 and TRBJ1-4, the CDR3 gives the full variable domain: GAGVSQSPRYKVAKRGQDVALRCDPISGHVSLFWYQQALGQGPEFLTYFQNEAQLDKSGLPSDRFFAERPEGSVSTLKIQRTQQEDSAVYLCASSPRQGQLFFGSGTQLSVL.